Listed below are T cell receptor beta chains from one sample, sequenced in a study of blood T cell repertoires in COVID-19. TCRdb's copy holds only in-frame clones and misses some; the assay was immunoSEQ multiplex PCR. The repertoire consists of around 320,000 clones, with under 90% occurring once and the leading ten covering roughly 2.9%. The sequenced sample was PBMCs or T cells enriched from blood (not recorded which). The receptors stem from a woman between 45 and 60 years old who had been exposed to COVID-19. The CDR3 runs from the conserved cysteine through the conserved F or W. The D gene is left open where the match is weak.

v_call: TRBV5-1; j_call: TRBJ2-3; d_call: TRBD2; cdr3_aa: CASSDTGTRSVDTQYF
v_call: TRBV29-1; j_call: TRBJ1-4; d_call: NA; cdr3_aa: CSVDYEFELFF
v_call: TRBV14; j_call: TRBJ2-7; d_call: NA; cdr3_aa: CASSPDFYEQYF
v_call: TRBV21-1; j_call: TRBJ1-1; d_call: NA; cdr3_aa: CANDGGGGGRNTEAFF
v_call: TRBV5-4; j_call: TRBJ1-2; d_call: NA; cdr3_aa: CASSLAGSYTF
v_call: TRBV28; j_call: TRBJ2-3; d_call: TRBD2; cdr3_aa: CASSLSIAGESTDTQYF
v_call: TRBV30; j_call: TRBJ2-1; d_call: TRBD2; cdr3_aa: CASGRAAGVWNEQFF
v_call: TRBV6-5; j_call: TRBJ1-2; d_call: TRBD1; cdr3_aa: CASRQGEFGGYTF
v_call: TRBV4-2; j_call: TRBJ1-3; d_call: NA; cdr3_aa: CASSLQPGVVHSGNTIYF
v_call: TRBV19; j_call: TRBJ1-5; d_call: NA; cdr3_aa: CASSISGHNQPQHF
v_call: TRBV6-5; j_call: TRBJ2-7; d_call: TRBD1; cdr3_aa: CASSYSDRGLYEQYF
v_call: TRBV28; j_call: TRBJ2-6; d_call: NA; cdr3_aa: CASSFLPQGSGANVLTF
v_call: TRBV5-6; j_call: TRBJ1-1; d_call: TRBD1; cdr3_aa: CASRTGGFGTEAFF
v_call: TRBV3-1/TRBV3-2; j_call: TRBJ2-5; d_call: NA; cdr3_aa: CASSPGFQETQYF
v_call: TRBV9; j_call: TRBJ2-5; d_call: NA; cdr3_aa: CASSVGGGKQETQYF
v_call: TRBV5-1; j_call: TRBJ1-5; d_call: NA; cdr3_aa: CASSPAGDPNQPQHF
v_call: TRBV29-1; j_call: TRBJ2-3; d_call: NA; cdr3_aa: CSVAGQYTDTQYF
v_call: TRBV18; j_call: TRBJ1-3; d_call: NA; cdr3_aa: CASSPQGSSGNTIYF
v_call: TRBV11-2; j_call: TRBJ1-6; d_call: NA; cdr3_aa: CASSLMPGNDIFSPLHF
v_call: TRBV11-2; j_call: TRBJ1-2; d_call: NA; cdr3_aa: CASSLETGSFYGYTF
v_call: TRBV4-1; j_call: TRBJ1-2; d_call: TRBD1; cdr3_aa: CASSQVGQALGYTF
v_call: TRBV20-1; j_call: TRBJ2-1; d_call: TRBD2; cdr3_aa: CSANERGARDEQFF
v_call: TRBV30; j_call: TRBJ1-2; d_call: NA; cdr3_aa: CAWSDRVKGYTF
v_call: TRBV27; j_call: TRBJ2-5; d_call: NA; cdr3_aa: CAVGGLGPETQYF
v_call: TRBV4-2; j_call: TRBJ1-3; d_call: NA; cdr3_aa: CASSYPTGGPRAVSGNTIYF
v_call: TRBV6-5; j_call: TRBJ1-2; d_call: TRBD1; cdr3_aa: CASSSDRGQYGYTF
v_call: TRBV7-9; j_call: TRBJ2-1; d_call: TRBD1; cdr3_aa: CASSLGGTGDEQFF
v_call: TRBV28; j_call: TRBJ1-1; d_call: NA; cdr3_aa: CASSSGIKSWGSTEAFF
v_call: TRBV2; j_call: TRBJ1-3; d_call: NA; cdr3_aa: CASSEGQAISGNTIYF
v_call: TRBV11-2; j_call: TRBJ2-1; d_call: NA; cdr3_aa: CASSLAGREQFF
v_call: TRBV28; j_call: TRBJ1-6; d_call: NA; cdr3_aa: CASSPPGVDNSPLHF
v_call: TRBV27; j_call: TRBJ1-2; d_call: TRBD1; cdr3_aa: CASSIRDRGSYTF
v_call: TRBV6-5; j_call: TRBJ2-7; d_call: NA; cdr3_aa: CASSYNRAYEQYF
v_call: TRBV30; j_call: TRBJ1-5; d_call: TRBD1; cdr3_aa: CAWTLGGTGGIQPQHF
v_call: TRBV28; j_call: TRBJ1-5; d_call: TRBD1; cdr3_aa: CASSPGGPSNQPQHF
v_call: TRBV5-5; j_call: TRBJ1-3; d_call: TRBD1; cdr3_aa: CASSSDRGNGNTIYF
v_call: TRBV14; j_call: TRBJ2-6; d_call: NA; cdr3_aa: CASSPIRDVLTF
v_call: TRBV5-1; j_call: TRBJ2-3; d_call: NA; cdr3_aa: CASSKDSTDTQYF
v_call: TRBV19; j_call: TRBJ2-1; d_call: NA; cdr3_aa: CASRQGHYNEQFF
v_call: TRBV2; j_call: TRBJ1-5; d_call: TRBD1; cdr3_aa: CASSERPQGQGVNQPQHF
v_call: TRBV5-5; j_call: TRBJ2-7; d_call: TRBD1; cdr3_aa: CASSLPWTGSYEQYF
v_call: TRBV7-2; j_call: TRBJ2-3; d_call: TRBD2; cdr3_aa: CASSLAPKRGSTDTQYF
v_call: TRBV6-5; j_call: TRBJ2-2; d_call: TRBD1; cdr3_aa: CASKQGEKGGELFF
v_call: TRBV3-1/TRBV3-2; j_call: TRBJ2-7; d_call: NA; cdr3_aa: CASSPYIGGSYEQYF
v_call: TRBV11-2; j_call: TRBJ1-6; d_call: TRBD1; cdr3_aa: CASSGVTGGFSYNSPLHF
v_call: TRBV15; j_call: TRBJ1-1; d_call: NA; cdr3_aa: CATSRELGGGGTEAFF
v_call: TRBV11-2; j_call: TRBJ2-5; d_call: NA; cdr3_aa: CASSLARETQYF
v_call: TRBV3-1/TRBV3-2; j_call: TRBJ2-1; d_call: NA; cdr3_aa: CASSQVSAGRYNEQFF
v_call: TRBV12-3/TRBV12-4; j_call: TRBJ1-2; d_call: TRBD1; cdr3_aa: CASSRDRDYGYTF
v_call: TRBV7-6; j_call: TRBJ2-3; d_call: NA; cdr3_aa: CASSLGSAGTDTQYF
v_call: TRBV9; j_call: TRBJ2-7; d_call: NA; cdr3_aa: CASSVESGPSYEQYF